The sequence of this TCR beta chain was determined in a study of blood T cell repertoires in COVID-19. Study summary: Sample material is recorded as cDNA or gDNA derived from T cells, B-cell-depleted T cells, or PBMCs.

Germline CDR1 DFQATT, CDR2 SNEGSKA (reference sequence). The CDR3 is made up of 13 amino acids. Trimming removed 3 bases at V and 7 bases at J, with 12 bases between. TCRdb's copy holds only in-frame clones and misses some; the assay was immunoSEQ multiplex PCR. The repertoire holds some 350,000 clones, with over 80% as singletons. Participants came from 24 US areas, aged roughly 18 to 89 years. V gene TRBV20-1 combines with J gene TRBJ2-2; D unclear. The sample comprised PBMCs or T cells enriched from blood (not recorded which). The origin of this receptor is a man in his thirties or forties who had recovered from COVID-19. The CDR3 DNA is TGCAGTGCTAGTGGGCCCCGCGGCGGGGAGCTGTTTTTT. Its translation is CSASGPRGGELFF.